The sequence of this T cell receptor beta chain was determined in a study of blood T cell repertoires in COVID-19. Study as a whole: Samples representing acute and convalescent COVID-19 were sourced from the United States, Italy and Spain. Nucleic acid was either cDNA or gDNA, and it came from T cells, B-cell-depleted T cells, or PBMCs.

V shed 3 bases, J shed 8 bases, and the junction held 4 bases outside the gene matches. CDR1 and CDR2 (germline): SGHRS, YFSETQ. This CDR3 region has 14 residues. Using immunoSEQ multiplex PCR, the repertoire was profiled, and TCRdb retains in-frame clones only, with some absent. The repertoire holds nearly 200,000 clones, with 84% as singletons. The TCR was taken from a human donor in a cohort sampled during active COVID-19. The J gene is TRBJ1-6, the V gene TRBV5-1, with TRBD1 matching over 8 bases. Sample: peripheral blood. The CDR3 region has the DNA TGCGCCAGCAGCTCCACAGGGGGGGATTCACCCCTCCACTTT. This translates into CASSSTGGDSPLHF.